These T cell receptor beta chains were read from a single sample in a study of blood T cell repertoires in COVID-19. Clones were sequenced by immunoSEQ multiplex PCR, and TCRdb holds only the in-frame ones, with some missing. This table has tens of thousands of clones, 85% to 90% appearing once. Sequenced material: peripheral blood. Every receptor here comes from a man aged 70 or older with active or convalescent COVID-19. The CDR3 runs from the conserved cysteine through the conserved F or W. Fields, in order: V gene, clone size, J gene, D gene, CDR3 protein, CDR3 DNA. A D gene is named only where the DNA matches it firmly. The size field is filled for only some rows; it gives once, few, many or a size class.

V: TRBV27; size: .; J: TRBJ2-3; D: TRBD2; CDR3: CASSAFSGRLRTDTQYF; DNA: TGTGCCAGCAGTGCGTTTAGCGGGAGGCTCCGCACAGATACGCAGTATTTT
V: TRBV30; size: few; J: TRBJ1-2; D: .; CDR3: CAWSVRERRGPGEGYTF; DNA: TGTGCCTGGAGTGTACGCGAACGCAGGGGCCCGGGTGAGGGCTACACCTTC
V: TRBV6-5; size: .; J: TRBJ2-3; D: .; CDR3: CASSYSLSGTDTQYF; DNA: TGTGCCAGCAGTTACTCGTTATCAGGCACAGATACGCAGTATTTT
V: TRBV7-2; size: .; J: TRBJ1-3; D: .; CDR3: CASSSMSSSGNTIYF; DNA: TGTGCCAGCAGCTCGATGTCGAGCTCTGGAAACACCATATATTTT
V: TRBV3-1/TRBV3-2; size: .; J: TRBJ2-5; D: .; CDR3: CASSQFGGKETQYF; DNA: TGTGCCAGCAGCCAATTCGGCGGGAAAGAGACCCAGTACTTC
V: TRBV9; size: .; J: TRBJ2-1; D: .; CDR3: CASSVDYPSYNEQFF; DNA: TGTGCCAGCAGCGTAGACTACCCCTCCTACAATGAGCAGTTCTTC
V: TRBV11-2; size: .; J: TRBJ1-1; D: .; CDR3: CASSLVAPGEAFF; DNA: TGTGCCAGCAGCTTAGTTGCACCGGGGGAAGCTTTCTTT
V: TRBV6-5; size: .; J: TRBJ2-7; D: TRBD1; CDR3: CASSYSHRGDEQYF; DNA: TGTGCCAGCAGTTACAGCCACAGGGGGGACGAGCAGTACTTC
V: TRBV24-1; size: .; J: TRBJ2-5; D: .; CDR3: CATSDRTGRETFRQETQYF; DNA: TGTGCCACCAGTGATAGGACAGGGAGGGAAACTTTTCGGCAAGAGACCCAGTACTTC
V: TRBV12-3/TRBV12-4; size: .; J: TRBJ1-3; D: TRBD1; CDR3: CASRQGARDTIYF; DNA: TGTGCCAGCAGACAGGGGGCGAGGGACACCATATATTTT
V: TRBV9; size: .; J: TRBJ2-2; D: .; CDR3: CASSSTPANTGELFF; DNA: TGTGCCAGCAGCTCCACACCTGCGAACACCGGGGAGCTGTTTTTT
V: TRBV12-3/TRBV12-4; size: .; J: TRBJ1-4; D: .; CDR3: CASSLWSGEKLFF; DNA: TGTGCCAGCAGTTTATGGAGTGGTGAAAAACTGTTTTTT
V: TRBV7-2; size: .; J: TRBJ2-2; D: .; CDR3: CASSGFGLFGELFF; DNA: TGTGCCAGCAGCGGCTTTGGACTCTTCGGGGAGCTGTTTTTT
V: TRBV19; size: .; J: TRBJ2-2; D: TRBD1; CDR3: CASRLDRAAGELFF; DNA: TGTGCCAGTAGATTGGACAGGGCTGCCGGGGAGCTGTTTTTT
V: TRBV7-2; size: .; J: TRBJ2-7; D: TRBD2; CDR3: CASSLTSGYEQYF; DNA: TGTGCCAGCAGCTTGACTAGCGGCTACGAGCAGTACTTC
V: TRBV15; size: .; J: TRBJ2-7; D: TRBD2; CDR3: CATSRSGGSGEQYF; DNA: TGTGCCACCAGCAGGTCCGGGGGGAGCGGCGAGCAGTACTTC
V: TRBV30; size: .; J: TRBJ1-1; D: .; CDR3: CAWGEGKMAFF; DNA: TGTGCCTGGGGTGAGGGAAAGATGGCTTTCTTT
V: TRBV5-4; size: .; J: TRBJ2-1; D: .; CDR3: CASSLLARDSNEQFF; DNA: TGTGCCAGCAGCTTGTTAGCGCGAGATAGCAATGAGCAGTTCTTC
V: TRBV18; size: .; J: TRBJ1-1; D: .; CDR3: CASSPQYGGHTEAFF; DNA: TGTGCCAGCTCACCACAATACGGGGGTCACACTGAAGCTTTCTTT
V: TRBV3-1/TRBV3-2; size: .; J: TRBJ1-1; D: .; CDR3: CASSQDVGGAFF; DNA: TGTGCCAGCAGCCAAGATGTTGGAGGGGCTTTCTTT
V: TRBV6-6; size: .; J: TRBJ2-7; D: .; CDR3: CASSYTPQGSSYEQYF; DNA: TGTGCCAGCAGTTACACACCCCAGGGAAGCTCCTACGAGCAGTACTTC
V: TRBV19; size: .; J: TRBJ1-5; D: TRBD1; CDR3: CASRRTGTSNQPQHF; DNA: TGTGCCAGTAGGAGGACAGGGACGAGCAATCAGCCCCAGCATTTT
V: TRBV7-9; size: few; J: TRBJ1-1; D: .; CDR3: CASSLIRRETEAFF; DNA: TGTGCCAGCAGCTTGATAAGGCGGGAAACTGAAGCTTTCTTT
V: TRBV15; size: .; J: TRBJ1-1; D: .; CDR3: CATSRGLGGTEAFF; DNA: TGTGCCACCAGCAGAGGTCTGGGGGGCACTGAAGCTTTCTTT
V: TRBV28; size: .; J: TRBJ1-1; D: .; CDR3: CASSSGGAGDTEAFF; DNA: TGTGCCAGCAGTTCCGGGGGGGCTGGGGACACTGAAGCTTTCTTT
V: TRBV12-3/TRBV12-4; size: .; J: TRBJ2-4; D: .; CDR3: CASSLGTKNIQYF; DNA: TGTGCCAGCAGTTTAGGTACCAAAAACATTCAGTACTTC
V: TRBV27; size: .; J: TRBJ1-2; D: .; CDR3: CASTGGGGYTF; DNA: TGTGCCAGCACGGGGGGGGGTGGCTACACCTTC
V: TRBV24-1; size: .; J: TRBJ2-7; D: .; CDR3: CATSSLWAPLEQYF; DNA: TGTGCCACCAGCTCCTTGTGGGCGCCTTTAGAGCAGTACTTC
V: TRBV6-1; size: once; J: TRBJ1-1; D: .; CDR3: CASSERLALTEAFF; DNA: TGTGCCAGCAGTGAGAGGCTGGCTCTCACTGAAGCTTTCTTT
V: TRBV27; size: .; J: TRBJ2-3; D: .; CDR3: CASSLSTGSGPQGTQYF; DNA: TGTGCCAGCAGTTTATCTACGGGTAGCGGACCTCAGGGTACGCAGTATTTT
V: TRBV28; size: .; J: TRBJ1-1; D: .; CDR3: CASSLLTGLDTEAFF; DNA: TGTGCCAGCAGTTTATTAACAGGGCTGGACACTGAAGCTTTCTTT
V: TRBV6-5; size: once; J: TRBJ1-2; D: .; CDR3: CASSRTETYGYTF; DNA: TGTGCCAGCAGCCGGACAGAAACCTATGGCTACACCTTC
V: TRBV28; size: .; J: TRBJ2-5; D: TRBD1; CDR3: CASSSGQGAGETQYF; DNA: TGTGCCAGCAGTTCCGGACAGGGGGCCGGAGAGACCCAGTACTTC
V: TRBV30; size: .; J: TRBJ2-3; D: .; CDR3: CAWTYTDTQYF; DNA: TGTGCCTGGACTTACACAGATACGCAGTATTTT
V: TRBV12-3/TRBV12-4; size: .; J: TRBJ2-7; D: .; CDR3: CASSFTGYEQYF; DNA: TGTGCCAGCAGTTTTACAGGATACGAGCAGTACTTC
V: TRBV4-2; size: .; J: TRBJ1-5; D: TRBD1; CDR3: CASSHNGQGGQPQHF; DNA: TGTGCCAGCAGCCACAACGGACAGGGCGGGCAGCCCCAGCATTTT